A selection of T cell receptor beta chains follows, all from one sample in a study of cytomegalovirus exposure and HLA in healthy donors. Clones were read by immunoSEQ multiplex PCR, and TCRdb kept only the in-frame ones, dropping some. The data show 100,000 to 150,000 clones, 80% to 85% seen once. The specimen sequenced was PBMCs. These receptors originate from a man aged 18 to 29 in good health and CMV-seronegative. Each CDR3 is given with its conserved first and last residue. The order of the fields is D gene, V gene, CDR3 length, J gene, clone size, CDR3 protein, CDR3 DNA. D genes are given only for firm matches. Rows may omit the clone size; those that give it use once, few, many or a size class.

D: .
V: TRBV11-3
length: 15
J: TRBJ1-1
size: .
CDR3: CASSLGGSMNTEAFF
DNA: TGTGCCAGCAGCTTAGGCGGCAGCATGAACACTGAAGCTTTCTTT

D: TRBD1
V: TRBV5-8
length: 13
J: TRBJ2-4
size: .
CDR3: CASSFGQGRIQYF
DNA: TGTGCCAGCAGCTTCGGACAGGGGAGAATTCAGTACTTC

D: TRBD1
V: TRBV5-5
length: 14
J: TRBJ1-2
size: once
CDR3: CASTQADRGYGYTF
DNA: TGTGCCAGCACCCAAGCGGACAGGGGCTATGGCTACACCTTC

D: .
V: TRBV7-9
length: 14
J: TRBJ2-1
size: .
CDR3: CASSWESSYNEQFF
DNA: TGTGCCAGCAGCTGGGAGTCCTCCTACAATGAGCAGTTCTTC

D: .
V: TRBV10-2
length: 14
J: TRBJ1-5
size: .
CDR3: CASSDGGYHQPQHF
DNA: TGCGCCAGCAGTGACGGAGGGTACCATCAGCCCCAGCATTTT

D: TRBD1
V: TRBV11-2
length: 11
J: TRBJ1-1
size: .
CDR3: CASSTRQGGFF
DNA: TGTGCCAGCAGCACCAGACAGGGAGGTTTCTTT

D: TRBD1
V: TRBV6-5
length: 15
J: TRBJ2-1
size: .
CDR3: CASRIQGPLGNEQFF
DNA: TGTGCCAGCAGGATACAGGGGCCGTTGGGTAATGAGCAGTTCTTC

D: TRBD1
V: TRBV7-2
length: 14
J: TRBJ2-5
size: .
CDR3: CASSQWTGQETQYF
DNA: TGTGCCAGCAGCCAATGGACAGGCCAAGAGACCCAGTACTTC

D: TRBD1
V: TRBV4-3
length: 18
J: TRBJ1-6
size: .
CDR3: CASSQDGGQGVFNSPLHF
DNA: TGCGCCAGCAGCCAAGATGGTGGACAGGGCGTCTTTAATTCACCCCTCCACTTT

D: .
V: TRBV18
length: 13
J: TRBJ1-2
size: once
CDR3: CASSPWPDLGYTF
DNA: TGTGCCAGCTCACCATGGCCAGATCTTGGCTACACCTTC

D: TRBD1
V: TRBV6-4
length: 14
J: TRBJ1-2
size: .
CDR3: CASRGTGTTDGYTF
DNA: TGTGCCAGCAGGGGGACAGGGACTACCGATGGCTACACCTTC

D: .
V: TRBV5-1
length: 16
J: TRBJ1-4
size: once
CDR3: CASSVGRGGTNEKLFF
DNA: TGCGCCAGCAGCGTGGGGAGAGGTGGAACTAATGAAAAACTGTTTTTT

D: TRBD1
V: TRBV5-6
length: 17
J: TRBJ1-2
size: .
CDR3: CASSPGQGRIRRNGYTF
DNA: TGTGCCAGCAGCCCGGGACAGGGGAGAATTAGGAGGAATGGCTACACCTTC

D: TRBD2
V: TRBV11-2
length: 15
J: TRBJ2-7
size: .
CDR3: CASSRTSGGAYEQYF
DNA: TGTGCCAGCAGCCGCACTAGCGGGGGGGCCTACGAGCAGTACTTC

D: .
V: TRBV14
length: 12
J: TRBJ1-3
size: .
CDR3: CASSQDRGTIYF
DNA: TGTGCCAGCAGCCAAGACCGCGGCACCATATATTTT

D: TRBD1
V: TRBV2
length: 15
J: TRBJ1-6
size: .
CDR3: CASSEVRGLDSPLHF
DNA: TGTGCCAGCAGTGAGGTCAGGGGGTTGGATTCACCCCTCCACTTT

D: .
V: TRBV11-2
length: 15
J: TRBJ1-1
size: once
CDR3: CASSLDPGGGSAAFF
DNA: TGTGCCAGCAGCTTAGACCCGGGAGGGGGATCTGCCGCTTTCTTT

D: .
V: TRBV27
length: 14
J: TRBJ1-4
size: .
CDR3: CASSSQAINEKLFF
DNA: TGTGCCAGCAGCTCACAGGCGATTAATGAAAAACTGTTTTTT

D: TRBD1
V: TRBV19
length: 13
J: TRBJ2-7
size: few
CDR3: CASSLTGLDEQYF
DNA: TGTGCCAGTAGTCTGACAGGGTTAGACGAGCAGTACTTC

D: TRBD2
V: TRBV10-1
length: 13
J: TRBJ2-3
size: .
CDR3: CASNRLAADTQYF
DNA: TGCGCCAGCAACCGACTAGCAGCAGATACGCAGTATTTT

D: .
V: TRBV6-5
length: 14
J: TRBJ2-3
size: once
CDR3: CASSTESPGDTQYF
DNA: TGTGCCAGCAGTACAGAGAGTCCCGGCGATACGCAGTATTTT

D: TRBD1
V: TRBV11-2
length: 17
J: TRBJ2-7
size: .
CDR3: CASSYGQVTRRSYEQYF
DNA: TGTGCCAGCAGCTATGGACAGGTGACAAGACGCTCCTACGAGCAGTACTTC